This TCR beta chain was sequenced in a study of response to subunit inactivated influenza vaccine. This clonotype was counted a few times. Its specificity is unknown. CDR3 size: 13 residues. With 11 bases removed from V and 3 bases from J, the gap between germline ends came to 16 bases. Germline assignment: CDR1 SNHLY and CDR2 FYNNEI. Study results and caveats: The authors suggested that every seasonal influenza vaccination recruits few new T cells.

TCRdb reprocessed the RT-PCR reads via MiXCR and lists one record per CDR3 protein. The sample has around 200,000 distinct CDR3 sequences, roughly 14% seen once; the top ten hold about a quarter. The chain links TRBV2 to TRBJ1-1, with D possibly matching TRBD1 (5 bases). The TCR originated in a man aged 45-65 years who received an inactivated influenza vaccine. The specimen comprised CD8+ T cells sorted from PBMCs, sampled more than 4 days after vaccination. The CDR3 coding sequence is TGTGCCGGAAGGACATCCCGATACACTGAAGCTTTCTTT. Protein sequence: CAGRTSRYTEAFF.